These 15 T cell receptor beta chains were all obtained from the same sample, sequenced in a study of T cells in Graves' hyperthyroidism and ophthalmopathy. RNA transcripts gave rise to amplified TCR beta CDR3 regions. Primed by the HTBI set, a first-round RT-PCR was run on the TCR CDR3. A single record per CDR3 protein comes from TCRdb applying MiXCR to the multiplex PCR reads. Of 600,000 to 750,000 distinct CDR3 sequences in the sample, 15% to 20% were seen once. The sequenced material came from blood. The source is a man aged 50-60 years with Graves' hyperthyroidism.

This clonotype was counted only a few times. This sequence joins TRBV9 and TRBJ2-5; 9 bases match TRBD1. The J segment lost 3 bases and the V segment lost 3 bases, leaving 9 bases of the junction unmatched. Looked up from germline, CDR1 is SGDLS and CDR2 is YYNGEE. The length of the CDR3 is 16 residues. The CDR3 coding sequence is TGTGCCAGCAGCGCGAGGGGTGGACAGGGGAAAGAGACCCAGTACTTC. Residues: CASSARGGQGKETQYF.

This clonotype was observed at least ten times. V is TRBV11-3 and J is TRBJ2-1, with TRBD2 matching over 11 bases. The CDR3 contains 15 residues. Germline-derived CDR1 and CDR2 are SGHNT and YENEEA. With V trimmed by 6 bases and J by 6 bases, 7 bases remained unmatched. The CDR3 loop is CASSFLGLAGNEQFF. CDR3 sequence (DNA): TGTGCCAGCAGTTTTCTCGGACTAGCGGGCAATGAGCAGTTCTTC.

In this sample, this clonotype turned up many times. The chain couples TRBV2 to TRBJ2-7; D is perhaps TRBD1 or TRBD2 (7 bases each). The V end was cut by 11 bases, the J end by 11 bases, with 25 bases between. Germline values: CDR1 SNHLY, CDR2 FYNNEI. This CDR3 has 13 residues. This chain's CDR3 is CAAGGTAMKNEYF. In DNA form, the CDR3 reads TGTGCCGCCGGGGGGACAGCCATGAAGAACGAGTACTTC.

This clonotype was found many times. The CDR3 loop reads CASSPRQAGGPVTGELFF. CDR3 DNA: TGTGCCAGCAGCCCAAGACAAGCGGGAGGGCCGGTTACCGGGGAGCTGTTTTTT. This chain connects TRBV11-2 to TRBJ2-2, with 10 positions matching TRBD2. The CDR3 has 18 residues. V shed 5 bases, J shed 5 bases, and the junction held 14 bases outside the gene matches. Germline CDR1 is SGHAT and CDR2 is FQNNGV.

In this sample, this clonotype turned up a few times. This chain uses TRBV19 with TRBJ2-2, with 7 bases that match TRBD1. The germline gives CDR1 LNHDA, CDR2 SQIVND (reference sequence). After removal of 6 bases from V and 6 bases from J, the junction contained 13 bases not matched to a gene. This CDR3 spans 16 amino acids. The CDR3 DNA sequence: TGTGCCAGTAGAGGGACCTTGACAGGGAAGGCCGGGGAGCTGTTTTTT. It codes for CASRGTLTGKAGELFF.

The V call is TRBV2, the J call TRBJ2-3, with no clear D. This CDR3 has 14 amino acids. V lost 6 bases and J 0 bases, leaving 10 bases between the germline ends. The germline V gene has CDR1 SNHLY and CDR2 FYNNEI. This CDR3 is CASRSTLSTDTQYF. In DNA form, the CDR3 reads TGTGCCAGCAGGAGTACTCTCAGCACAGATACGCAGTATTTT.

J is TRBJ2-1 and V is TRBV15, with 10 bases that match TRBD1. Germline trimming cut 1 base from V and 6 bases from J; bases unmatched to any gene: 3. Germline CDR1 is LNHNV and CDR2 is YYDKDF (reference sequence). This CDR3 has 15 residues. CDR3 in DNA: TGTGCCACCAGCAGAGTGAGGACAGGGGGCAATGAGCAGTTCTTC. It encodes CATSRVRTGGNEQFF. The full variable domain, completed using reference TRBV15 and TRBJ2-1, is DAMVIQNPRYQVTQFGKPVTLSCSQTLNHNVMYWYQQKSSQAPKLLFHYYDKDFNNEADTPDNFQSRRPNTSFCFLDIRSPGLGDTAMYLCATSRVRTGGNEQFFGPGTRLTVL.

V and J are TRBV11-2 and TRBJ2-7; D not certain. Germline V CDR1 and CDR2: SGHAT, FQNNGV. The CDR3 contains 15 residues. The V end was cut by 0 bases, the J end by 4 bases, with 13 bases between. The CDR3 DNA reads as TGTGCCAGCAGCTTAGAGGAGTTACTGGGGTACGAGCAGTACTTC. The encoded protein is CASSLEELLGYEQYF.

This clonotype appeared many times. The CDR3 DNA sequence: TGTGCCAGCAGCCTGCACCTAGCAGCTAGCACAGATACGCAGTATTTT. Its translation is CASSLHLAASTDTQYF. The genes are TRBV11-2 and TRBJ2-3, with TRBD2 as a possible D gene (5 bases). The V and J ends lost 5 bases and 0 bases respectively, with 15 bases between them. The CDR3 has 16 amino acids. Per the germline V gene, CDR1 is SGHAT and CDR2 is FQNNGV.

V gene TRBV4-2 combines with J gene TRBJ1-1; possible D gene TRBD1, 6 bases. The V gene's germline CDR1 is LGHNA and CDR2 YNFKEQ. This CDR3 contains 15 residues. V was cut by 3 bases and J by 1 base, with 12 bases left in between. The chain's CDR3 is CASSHTKGGNTEAFF. Written as DNA, the CDR3 is TGTGCCAGCAGCCACACGAAGGGGGGGAACACTGAAGCTTTCTTT.

V and J are TRBV7-9 and TRBJ2-7; 7 nucleotides match TRBD1. V shed 4 bases, J shed 0 bases, and the junction held 9 bases outside the gene matches. CDR1 is SEHNR, CDR2 FQNEAQ, per germline (reference sequence). The CDR3 contains 16 residues. The CDR3: CASSSPRDSLSYEQYF. The CDR3 nucleotides are TGTGCCAGCAGCTCACCCCGGGACAGCCTCTCCTACGAGCAGTACTTC.

This clonotype showed up many times. The chain uses TRBV2 and TRBJ2-3, with D possibly being TRBD2 (5 bases). V was shortened by 9 bases and J by 0 bases, with 13 bases between the two germline ends. The CDR3 contains 14 residues. Germline values: CDR1 SNHLY, CDR2 FYNNEI. The CDR3 region is CASSLAPSTDTQYF. The CDR3 DNA follows: TGTGCCAGTAGCCTAGCCCCCAGCACAGATACGCAGTATTTT. The entire variable domain, with the rest obtained from reference TRBV2 and TRBJ2-3, is as follows: EPEVTQTPSHQVTQMGQEVILRCVPISNHLYFYWYRQILGQKVEFLVSFYNNEISEKSEIFDDQFSVERPDGSNFTLKIRSTKLEDSAMYFCASSLAPSTDTQYFGPGTRLTVL.

The genes are TRBV29-1 and TRBJ1-2, with 9 bases identical to TRBD1. In germline, CDR1 is SQVTM, CDR2 ANQGSEA. The CDR3 has 15 amino acids. V shed 2 bases and J 3 bases; nucleotides not matched to a gene: 7. The CDR3 region has the DNA TGCAGCGTTGAACCCCGGGACAGGGTTTACTATGGCTACACCTTC. This codes for CSVEPRDRVYYGYTF.

This clonotype was recorded many times. This sequence joins TRBV11-2 and TRBJ2-3; D unclear. The CDR3 is 15 residues long. Trimming shortened V by 1 base and J by 2 bases, and 10 bases separated the two germline ends. Germline CDR1 and CDR2: SGHAT and FQNNGV. CDR3 loop: CASSLVVVNTDTQYF. The CDR3 region has the DNA TGTGCCAGCAGCTTAGTAGTAGTTAACACAGATACGCAGTATTTT.

This clonotype was seen at least ten times. This clone may be a read error of a much larger clone one base away. The V and J genes are TRBV6-1 and TRBJ2-3, with D unclear. Trimming removed 6 bases from V and 2 bases from J, with 3 bases in between. Germline CDR1 MNHNS, CDR2 SASEGT. The length of the CDR3 is 11 residues. CDR3 nucleotide sequence: TGTGCCAGCAGGGACACAGATACGCAGTATTTT. Residues: CASRDTDTQYF.